A selection of T cell receptor beta chains follows, all from one sample in a study of blood T cell repertoires in COVID-19. TCRdb's copy holds only in-frame clones and misses some; the assay was immunoSEQ multiplex PCR. The data show over 150,000 clones, about 79% seen once. Sequenced input: peripheral blood. The receptors were sampled from a woman aged 55-69 years with acute or convalescent COVID-19. Each CDR3 is given with its conserved first and last residue. The order of the fields is D gene, clone size, J gene, V gene, CDR3 protein, CDR3 DNA. D genes are given only for firm matches. Rows may omit the clone size; those that give it use once, few, many or a size class.

TRBD1 | once | TRBJ1-2 | TRBV19 | CASSPGSRTGVHYGYTF | TGTGCCAGTAGTCCTGGGTCTCGGACAGGGGTGCACTATGGCTACACCTTC
. | . | TRBJ1-6 | TRBV30 | CAGTEGSSSPLHF | TGTGCCGGGACGGAGGGGTCAAGTTCACCCCTCCACTTT
TRBD2 | . | TRBJ2-1 | TRBV15 | CATSSRLAGGYNEQFF | TGTGCCACCAGCAGTAGACTAGCGGGGGGATACAATGAGCAGTTCTTC
. | . | TRBJ1-2 | TRBV3-1/TRBV3-2 | CASSHPGTYGYTF | TGTGCCAGCAGCCATCCCGGGACTTATGGCTACACCTTC
. | . | TRBJ2-5 | TRBV11-3 | CASSLSRAQETQYF | TGTGCCAGCAGCCTGTCCAGGGCCCAAGAGACCCAGTACTTC
. | . | TRBJ2-1 | TRBV2 | CATARASGNEQFF | TGTGCCACAGCCCGCGCGTCGGGCAATGAGCAGTTCTTC
TRBD1 | few | TRBJ2-1 | TRBV5-5 | CASSLEIGFGTGKFF | TGTGCCAGCAGCTTGGAAATTGGGTTCGGGACAGGGAAGTTCTTC
. | . | TRBJ1-5 | TRBV30 | CAWREDTNQPQHF | TGTGCCTGGAGGGAGGATACCAATCAGCCCCAGCATTTT
. | . | TRBJ2-7 | TRBV2 | CATQQGRSSYEQYF | TGTGCCACCCAACAGGGAAGAAGCTCCTACGAGCAGTACTTC
TRBD1 | . | TRBJ1-2 | TRBV12-3/TRBV12-4 | CASRTGADYGYTF | TGTGCCAGTCGGACAGGGGCGGACTATGGCTACACCTTC
TRBD2 | . | TRBJ2-3 | TRBV5-1 | CASSFRGGDRDTQYF | TGCGCCAGCAGCTTTCGCGGGGGGGACCGGGATACGCAGTATTTT
. | few | TRBJ2-5 | TRBV14 | CASSQYETQYF | TGTGCCAGCAGCCAATATGAGACCCAGTACTTC
. | . | TRBJ1-1 | TRBV3-1/TRBV3-2 | CASSRVNTEAFF | TGTGCCAGCAGCCGAGTGAACACTGAAGCTTTCTTT
. | . | TRBJ1-4 | TRBV19 | CASTQGGTNEKLFF | TGTGCCAGTACTCAGGGTGGAACTAATGAAAAACTGTTTTTT
. | . | TRBJ1-2 | TRBV7-2 | CALGRGDYGYTF | TGTGCCCTTGGGCGGGGGGACTATGGCTACACCTTC
TRBD1 | . | TRBJ2-7 | TRBV5-1 | CASSTRDRVYYEQYF | TGCGCCAGCAGCACTCGGGACAGGGTTTATTACGAGCAGTACTTC
TRBD2 | . | TRBJ2-1 | TRBV5-5 | CASTSSGGTYNEQFF | TGTGCCAGCACCTCAAGCGGGGGGACCTACAATGAGCAGTTCTTC
TRBD2 | . | TRBJ2-3 | TRBV7-3 | CASSLTGTKGADTQYF | TGTGCCAGCAGCTTAACGGGGACTAAAGGGGCAGATACGCAGTATTTT
. | . | TRBJ1-6 | TRBV4-1 | CASSQDRKYSPLHF | TGCGCCAGCAGCCAAGATCGAAAGTATAGTCCCCTCCACTTT
TRBD1 | few | TRBJ2-5 | TRBV6-6 | CASSFPGQRQETQYF | TGTGCCAGCAGTTTTCCGGGACAGCGCCAAGAGACCCAGTACTTC
. | . | TRBJ1-6 | TRBV9 | CASRRGLGNSPLHF | TGTGCCAGCAGGCGGGGTCTCGGTAACTCACCCCTCCACTTT
TRBD1 | . | TRBJ2-3 | TRBV28 | CAGTDLGTDTQYF | TGTGCGGGGACAGACTTGGGAACAGATACGCAGTATTTT
TRBD2 | . | TRBJ2-7 | TRBV9 | CASSVSGAGGPNEQYF | TGTGCCAGCAGCGTAAGCGGAGCGGGAGGGCCCAACGAGCAGTACTTC
. | . | TRBJ1-4 | TRBV18 | CASSPHRDFTEKLFF | TGTGCCAGCTCACCTCACAGGGATTTCACGGAAAAACTGTTTTTT
. | . | TRBJ1-5 | TRBV2 | CASSEKARGMGYSNQPQHF | TGTGCCAGCAGTGAAAAGGCGAGGGGGATGGGGTATAGCAATCAGCCCCAGCATTTT
TRBD1 | . | TRBJ2-4 | TRBV2 | CASPHTGGAPKNIQYF | TGTGCCAGCCCCCATACAGGGGGCGCGCCCAAAAACATTCAGTACTTC
. | . | TRBJ1-1 | TRBV12-3/TRBV12-4 | CASSADRWGEAFF | TGTGCCAGCAGCGCCGACAGGTGGGGGGAAGCTTTCTTT
TRBD2 | . | TRBJ2-7 | TRBV6-1 | CASSESGGPLAEQYF | TGTGCCAGCAGTGAAAGCGGGGGCCCCCTTGCCGAGCAGTACTTC
TRBD1 | . | TRBJ2-4 | TRBV18 | CASSPSGTGWNIQYF | TGTGCCAGCTCACCATCCGGGACAGGGTGGAACATTCAGTACTTC
TRBD1 | . | TRBJ2-5 | TRBV5-4 | CASTPRGTGVETQYF | TGTGCCAGCACCCCGCGGGGGACAGGGGTTGAGACCCAGTACTTC
TRBD1 | once | TRBJ1-5 | TRBV28 | CASSQWTGGQPQHF | TGTGCCAGCAGTCAATGGACAGGGGGTCAGCCCCAGCATTTT
TRBD1 | . | TRBJ1-1 | TRBV6-5 | CASRPGTANTEAFF | TGTGCCAGTCGTCCCGGGACAGCAAACACTGAAGCTTTCTTT
TRBD1 | . | TRBJ1-1 | TRBV9 | CASSEGTGGPRTEAFF | TGTGCCAGCAGCGAAGGGACAGGGGGACCGCGGACTGAAGCTTTCTTT
. | once | TRBJ2-5 | TRBV5-4 | CASSLGGSTQYF | TGTGCCAGCAGCTTGGGGGGCAGCACCCAGTACTTC
. | . | TRBJ2-5 | TRBV7-8 | CASSQRETQYF | TGTGCCAGCAGCCAGCGGGAGACCCAGTACTTC
TRBD1 | . | TRBJ1-6 | TRBV27 | CASSSLNRGTNSPLHF | TGTGCCAGCAGCTCCCTCAACAGGGGGACCAATTCACCCCTCCACTTT
. | once | TRBJ1-1 | TRBV7-3 | CASSPGHPNTEAFF | TGTGCCAGCAGCCCCGGACACCCGAACACTGAAGCTTTCTTT
. | . | TRBJ1-5 | TRBV4-1 | CASSQDRAGPNQPQHF | TGCGCCAGCAGCCAAGATCGCGCTGGGCCCAATCAGCCCCAGCATTTT
TRBD1 | . | TRBJ2-3 | TRBV7-8 | CASSLTHRGGKNTQYF | TGTGCCAGCAGCTTAACTCACAGGGGTGGTAAAAATACGCAGTATTTT
TRBD1 | . | TRBJ1-4 | TRBV3-1/TRBV3-2 | CASSDRARDEKLFF | TGTGCCAGCAGCGACAGGGCACGGGATGAAAAACTGTTTTTT
TRBD1 | . | TRBJ2-7 | TRBV4-1 | CASSHLLGGQGRYEQYF | TGCGCCAGCAGCCACCTTTTAGGGGGACAGGGGAGGTACGAGCAGTACTTC
TRBD1 | . | TRBJ2-2 | TRBV10-2 | CASSFLDRAVTGELFF | TGCGCCAGCAGTTTTTTGGACAGGGCGGTCACCGGGGAGCTGTTTTTT
. | . | TRBJ2-4 | TRBV2 | CASGGQTLKNIQYF | TGTGCCAGCGGAGGACAGACCCTAAAAAACATTCAGTACTTC
TRBD1 | . | TRBJ1-5 | TRBV7-3 | CASSRRDSGDQPQHF | TGTGCCAGCAGCCGCCGGGACAGCGGCGATCAGCCCCAGCATTTT
. | . | TRBJ1-1 | TRBV6-5 | CASSRRQGNTEAFF | TGTGCCAGCAGTCGCCGACAAGGGAACACTGAAGCTTTCTTT
TRBD1 | . | TRBJ1-2 | TRBV30 | CAWSVMRGGTGGYTF | TGTGCCTGGAGTGTAATGCGAGGGGGGACAGGAGGCTACACCTTC
TRBD1 | . | TRBJ1-1 | TRBV2 | CAKRTGYDSNTEAFF | TGTGCCAAAAGGACAGGGTACGACTCGAACACTGAAGCTTTCTTT
. | . | TRBJ1-1 | TRBV2 | CASSSREENTEAFF | TGTGCCAGCAGTTCCAGGGAGGAAAACACTGAAGCTTTCTTT
. | . | TRBJ2-5 | TRBV19 | CASSPQGRGETQYF | TGTGCCAGTAGCCCCCAGGGGAGAGGAGAGACCCAGTACTTC
. | . | TRBJ1-2 | TRBV3-1/TRBV3-2 | CASSQELGQGYTF | TGTGCCAGCAGCCAAGAGCTGGGACAAGGCTACACCTTC
. | . | TRBJ1-2 | TRBV11-2 | CASSLVTPGGGYGYTF | TGTGCCAGCAGCTTAGTGACGCCGGGTGGCGGCTATGGCTACACCTTC
TRBD1 | . | TRBJ1-2 | TRBV7-3 | CASSFTGGAEGYTF | TGTGCCAGCAGCTTCACAGGGGGCGCGGAGGGCTACACCTTC
TRBD1 | . | TRBJ1-5 | TRBV12-3/TRBV12-4 | CASSLGGSQPQHF | TGTGCCAGCTCCTTAGGGGGCAGTCAGCCCCAGCATTTT